Below, 2 T cell receptor beta chains from the same sample are listed, as sequenced in a study of cytomegalovirus exposure and HLA in healthy donors. 13 Jbeta primers and 60 Vbeta primers were used for the PCR. The table came from immunoSEQ multiplex PCR; TCRdb's copy has only in-frame clones and leaves some out. The table lists tens of thousands of clones, about 66% of them singletons. What was sequenced was PBMCs. The receptors here all came from a man in his 60s in good health and CMV-seropositive.

A few counts support this clone. This chain connects TRBV29-1 to TRBJ1-6, with 8 nucleotides matching TRBD1. CDR3 size: 14 residues. Germline V gene lookup returns CDR1 SQVTM and CDR2 ANQGSEA. With V trimmed by 6 bases and J by 5 bases, 6 bases remained unmatched. The CDR3 nucleotides are TGCAGCGTCAAGACAGGGGCCAATAATTCACCCCTCCACTTT. Protein sequence: CSVKTGANNSPLHF.

The chain employs TRBV19 and TRBJ1-1, with unresolved D. V lost 1 base and J lost 6, with 9 bases in between. Germline-derived CDR1 and CDR2 are LNHDA and SQIVND (reference sequence). CDR3 size: 13 residues. The CDR3 DNA sequence: TGTGCCAGTAGTATAGGGGCAGCTTCTGAAGCTTTCTTT. It encodes CASSIGAASEAFF.